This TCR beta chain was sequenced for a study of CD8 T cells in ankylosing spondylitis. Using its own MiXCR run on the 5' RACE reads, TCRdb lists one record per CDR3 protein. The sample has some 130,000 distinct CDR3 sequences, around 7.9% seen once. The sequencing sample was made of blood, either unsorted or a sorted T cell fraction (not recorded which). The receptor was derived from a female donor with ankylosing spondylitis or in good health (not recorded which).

The DNA of the CDR3 is TGTGCCACCAGCATATGGGACACCTACAATGAGCAGTTCTTC. The encoded protein is CATSIWDTYNEQFF. The J gene is TRBJ2-1, the V gene TRBV15; D perhaps matches TRBD1 (6 bases). CDR1 and CDR2 from the germline V gene are LNHNV and YYDKDF (reference sequence). The germline V and J ends were trimmed by 4 bases and 2 bases, with 9 bases remaining between them. The CDR3 is made up of 14 amino acids.